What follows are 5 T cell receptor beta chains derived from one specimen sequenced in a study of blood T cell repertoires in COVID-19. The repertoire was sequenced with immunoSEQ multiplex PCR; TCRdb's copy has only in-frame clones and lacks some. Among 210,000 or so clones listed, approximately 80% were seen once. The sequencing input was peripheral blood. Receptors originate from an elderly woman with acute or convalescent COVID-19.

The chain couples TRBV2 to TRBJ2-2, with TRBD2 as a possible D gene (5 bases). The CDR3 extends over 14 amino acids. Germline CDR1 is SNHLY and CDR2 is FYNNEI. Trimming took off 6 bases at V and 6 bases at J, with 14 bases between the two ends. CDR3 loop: CASSLGARAGELFF. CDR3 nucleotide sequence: TGTGCCAGCAGCCTGGGAGCGAGGGCCGGGGAGCTGTTTTTT. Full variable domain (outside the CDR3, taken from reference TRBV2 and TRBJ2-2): EPEVTQTPSHQVTQMGQEVILRCVPISNHLYFYWYRQILGQKVEFLVSFYNNEISEKSEIFDDQFSVERPDGSNFTLKIRSTKLEDSAMYFCASSLGARAGELFFGEGSRLTVL.

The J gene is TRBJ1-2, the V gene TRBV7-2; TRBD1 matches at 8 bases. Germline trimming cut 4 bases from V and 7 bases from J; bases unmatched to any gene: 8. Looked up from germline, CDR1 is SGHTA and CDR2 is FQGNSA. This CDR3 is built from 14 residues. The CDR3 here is CASSSARTGSGYTF. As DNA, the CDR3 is TGTGCCAGCAGCTCAGCCAGGACAGGGAGTGGCTACACCTTC.

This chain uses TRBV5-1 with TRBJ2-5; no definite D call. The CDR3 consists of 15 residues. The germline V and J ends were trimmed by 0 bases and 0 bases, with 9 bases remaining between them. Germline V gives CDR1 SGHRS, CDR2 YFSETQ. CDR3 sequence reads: CASSLALADQETQYF. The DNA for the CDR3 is TGCGCCAGCAGCTTGGCGTTGGCGGACCAAGAGACCCAGTACTTC.

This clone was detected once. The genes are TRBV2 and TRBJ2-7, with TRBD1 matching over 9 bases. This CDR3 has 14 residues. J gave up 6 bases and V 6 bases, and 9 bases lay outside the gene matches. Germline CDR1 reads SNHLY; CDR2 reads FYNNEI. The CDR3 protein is CASSGDRAGLEQYF. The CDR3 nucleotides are TGTGCCAGCAGCGGGGACAGGGCAGGCCTCGAGCAGTACTTC.

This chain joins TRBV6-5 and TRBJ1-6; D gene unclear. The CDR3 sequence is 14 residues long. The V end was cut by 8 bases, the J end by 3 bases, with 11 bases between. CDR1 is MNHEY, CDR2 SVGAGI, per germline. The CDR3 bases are TGTGCCAGCGGCGGGCAGTACTATAATTCACCCCTCCACTTT. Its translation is CASGGQYYNSPLHF.